The table lists the clone carrying this T cell receptor (beta chain) with a few counts. Its antigen is unidentified. The CDR3 sequence is 15 residues long. The germline CDR1 and CDR2 sequences are WNHNN and SYGVQD (reference sequence). V shed 2 bases and J shed 0 bases, with 5 bases lying between them. This specimen belongs to a study of blood T cells in healthy people across ages. General study points: Underestimates were what the diversity estimates from one million T cells were considered to be.

The use of a sample-barcoded 5' primer and a J-beta primer mix characterized a second PCR of 7 to 11 cycles. Every cDNA was tagged by a template-switch adaptor with 12 random nucleotides. TCRdb processed the 5' RACE reads anew with MiXCR; each CDR3 protein has one entry. The sample contains 1.4 million to 1.5 million distinct CDR3 sequences, roughly 45% of which appear only once. The donors, aged roughly 6 to 95, were healthy Caucasians from Russia. The TCR originated in a woman between 18 and 29 years old in good health. V gene TRBV10-1 combines with J gene TRBJ2-6; D is uncertain. Input material: blood. The CDR3 protein is CASSELHSGANVLTF. The CDR3 nucleotides read TGCGCCAGCAGTGAGCTCCACTCTGGGGCCAACGTCCTGACTTTC.